The present entry profiles one TCR beta chain with its context. The antigen is undetermined. This entry belongs to a study of T cell responses to AZD1222 COVID-19 vaccine. Background on the study: Pooled in the analysis were second doses at about 4 or about 12 weeks. The study's findings and limits: It was only after the peak T cell response that any repertoires were sampled.

Sequencing used immunoSEQ multiplex PCR; TCRdb keeps in-frame clones, though not all of them. The sample shows some 150,000 clones, approximately 93% of them seen only once. V lost 6 bases, J lost 0 bases, and 8 bases lay in between. The CDR3 is 13 residues long. Sequences were derived from peripheral blood, sampled on day 0 of AZD1222 vaccination. The clonotype comes from an adult in good health. The chain recombines TRBV12-3 or TRBV12-4 with TRBJ1-1; D is undetermined. CDR3: CASSSTVNTEAFF. The CDR3, as DNA: TGTGCCAGCAGCTCAACAGTGAACACTGAAGCTTTCTTT.